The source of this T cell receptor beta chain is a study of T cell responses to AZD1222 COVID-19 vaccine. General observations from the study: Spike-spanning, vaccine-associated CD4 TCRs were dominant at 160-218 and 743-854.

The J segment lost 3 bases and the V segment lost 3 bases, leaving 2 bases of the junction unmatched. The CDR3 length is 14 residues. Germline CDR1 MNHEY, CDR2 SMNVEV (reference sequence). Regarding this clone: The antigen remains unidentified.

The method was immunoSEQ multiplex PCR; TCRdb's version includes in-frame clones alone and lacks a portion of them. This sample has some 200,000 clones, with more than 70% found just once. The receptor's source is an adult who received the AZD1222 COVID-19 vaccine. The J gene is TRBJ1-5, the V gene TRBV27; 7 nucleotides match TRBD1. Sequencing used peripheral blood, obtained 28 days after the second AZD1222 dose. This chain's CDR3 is CASSFRGSNQPQHF. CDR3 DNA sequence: TGTGCCAGCAGTTTCAGGGGGTCCAATCAGCCCCAGCATTTT.